Described below is a single T cell receptor (beta chain) sequence and its context. Its matching antigen is unknown. This sample is part of a study of CD8+ T cells in alopecia areata. Whole-study context: Scalp area affected, as a percentage, set the severity score of treated patients. Overall study findings and caveats: Tofacitinib did not eliminate many expanded lesional clones from scalp or blood.

The sequencing template was cDNA reverse transcribed from extracted RNA. Sequencing used immunoSEQ multiplex PCR; TCRdb keeps in-frame clones, though not all of them. Of 90,000 to 100,000 clones listed, roughly three fifths are singletons. Stated treatment: oral pan-JAK inhibitor, 5-10 mg twice daily. The V gene's germline CDR1 is SGHVS and CDR2 FNYEAQ. V was pared by 2 bases and J by 2 bases, with 16 bases between. This CDR3 region has 16 residues. The TCR comes from a human donor with alopecia areata. Material: CD8+ T cells sorted from blood, obtained at week 4, from a patient treated with tofacitinib. This chain connects TRBV7-6 to TRBJ2-7; unclear D gene. The CDR3 bases are TGTGCCAGCAGCTTAAGCGACATAGGGTACACCTACGAGCAGTACTTC. Translating it yields CASSLSDIGYTYEQYF.